Sequencing of this T cell receptor (beta chain) was carried out in a study of blood T cells in healthy people across ages. J lost 3 bases, V lost 0 bases, and 8 bases had no gene match. Germline lookup yields CDR1 LGHNA and CDR2 YSLEER. This CDR3 region has 16 residues. Combining a sample-barcoded 5' primer with a J-beta primer mix, a second PCR ran for roughly 7 to 11 cycles. All samples yielded 3 million or more CDR3-containing paired-end reads. TCRdb re-called the 5' RACE reads with MiXCR, one entry per CDR3 protein. The sample yields some 550,000 distinct CDR3 sequences, under 55% seen once. The TCR originated in an elderly man in good health. Sequenced material: blood. This chain links TRBV4-3 with TRBJ2-7; 7 nucleotides agree with TRBD1. The CDR3 here is CASSQDMAQGLYEQYF. CDR3 coding DNA: TGCGCCAGCAGCCAAGATATGGCACAGGGGCTCTACGAGCAGTACTTC.